These T cell receptor beta chains were read from a single sample in a study of Ad26.COV2.S vaccination and SARS-CoV-2 variants. Sequencing was performed with immunoSEQ multiplex PCR; in TCRdb, only in-frame clones are kept and a portion is missing. The sample has 350,000 to 400,000 clones, around 89% seen once; the top ten hold under 2%. The sample was peripheral blood, taken in a trial of Ad26.COV2.S vaccine versus placebo. The receptors were gathered from a person aged 18-65 years who received the Ad26.COV2.S COVID-19 vaccine or a placebo. CDR3s include the opening cysteine and the closing phenylalanine or tryptophan. The D gene is left open where the match is weak. Some rows have no size entry. The others give once, few or many, or a class for an expanded clone.

>NA|TRBJ2-1|NA|TRBV12-3/TRBV12-4
CASSSIAANEQFF
TGTGCCAGCAGCTCTATAGCGGCCAATGAGCAGTTCTTC
>NA|TRBJ2-2|TRBD2|TRBV11-2
CASSLVSLAGMDTGELFF
TGTGCCAGCAGCTTAGTGTCCCTAGCGGGTATGGACACCGGGGAGCTGTTTTTT
>NA|TRBJ1-1|NA|TRBV5-6
CASSLGGRNTEAFF
TGTGCCAGCAGCTTGGGGGGGCGAAACACTGAAGCTTTCTTT
>NA|TRBJ1-1|NA|TRBV12-5
CASDRGLMNTEAFF
TGTGCTAGTGATCGGGGGCTTATGAACACTGAAGCTTTCTTT
>NA|TRBJ1-4|NA|TRBV19
CASSIAAGEKLFF
TGTGCCAGTAGTATAGCGGCAGGAGAAAAACTGTTTTTT
>NA|TRBJ2-7|TRBD1|TRBV11-3
CASSLGQGFYEQYF
TGTGCCAGCAGCTTAGGACAGGGGTTCTACGAGCAGTACTTC
>NA|TRBJ1-5|NA|TRBV19
CASSTNLQPQHF
TGTGCCAGTAGTACCAACCTACAGCCCCAGCATTTT
>NA|TRBJ1-3|NA|TRBV13
CASSRVGRVGNTIYF
TGTGCCAGCAGCCGCGTGGGCAGGGTTGGAAACACCATATATTTT
>NA|TRBJ1-2|TRBD1|TRBV5-1
CASSLPQGQGSSYGYTF
TGCGCCAGCAGCTTGCCCCAAGGACAGGGATCTTCCTATGGCTACACCTTC
>NA|TRBJ2-1|TRBD2|TRBV7-9
CASSPGLAVNEQFF
TGTGCCAGCAGCCCGGGACTAGCGGTCAATGAGCAGTTCTTC
>NA|TRBJ2-7|NA|TRBV7-2
CASSSAGTHNYEQYF
TGTGCCAGCAGCTCCGCCGGGACACACAACTACGAGCAGTACTTC
>NA|TRBJ1-5|NA|TRBV19
CASRQGMDQPQHF
TGTGCCAGTAGACAGGGAATGGATCAGCCCCAGCATTTT
>NA|TRBJ2-7|NA|TRBV6-2/TRBV6-3
CASSPAAYEQYF
TGTGCCAGCAGTCCGGCGGCCTACGAGCAGTACTTC
>NA|TRBJ2-5|NA|TRBV10-3
CAISRNQETQYF
TGTGCCATCAGTCGCAACCAAGAGACCCAGTACTTC
>NA|TRBJ2-1|TRBD2|TRBV2
CASKTSGSSYEQFF
TGTGCCAGCAAAACTAGCGGGAGTTCCTATGAGCAGTTCTTC
>NA|TRBJ2-1|NA|TRBV5-4
CASSLYGSSYNEQFF
TGTGCCAGCAGCTTGTACGGGAGCTCCTACAATGAGCAGTTCTTC
>NA|TRBJ1-1|NA|TRBV5-1
CASSLAVGTEAFF
TGCGCCAGCAGCTTGGCCGTCGGCACTGAAGCTTTCTTT
>once|TRBJ2-3|TRBD2|TRBV3-1/TRBV3-2
CASSQGGGRGTDTQYF
TGTGCCAGCAGCCAAGGGGGCGGGAGAGGCACAGATACGCAGTATTTT
>NA|TRBJ2-1|NA|TRBV6-5
CASKSGPYNEQFF
TGTGCCAGCAAGAGCGGCCCCTACAATGAGCAGTTCTTC
>NA|TRBJ1-4|NA|TRBV4-1
CASSHVFGVNEKLFF
TGCGCCAGCAGTCACGTTTTTGGGGTTAATGAAAAACTGTTTTTT
>NA|TRBJ2-2|TRBD1|TRBV6-5
CASKVGTGLTGELFF
TGTGCCAGCAAGGTTGGGACAGGGTTGACCGGGGAGCTGTTTTTT
>NA|TRBJ1-2|NA|TRBV10-2
CASSALNYGYTF
TGCGCCAGCAGCGCACTTAACTATGGCTACACCTTC
>NA|TRBJ2-1|NA|TRBV5-1
CASSLALTGNPYNEQFF
TGCGCCAGCAGCTTGGCGCTCACAGGGAACCCTTACAATGAGCAGTTCTTC
>few|TRBJ2-7|TRBD2|TRBV7-3
CASSWTGTSFEQYF
TGTGCCAGCAGCTGGACCGGGACTAGCTTCGAGCAGTACTTC
>NA|TRBJ2-7|TRBD1|TRBV7-2
CASSLDGQGTPYEQYF
TGTGCCAGCAGCTTAGATGGACAGGGGACTCCCTACGAGCAGTACTTC
>NA|TRBJ2-7|TRBD2|TRBV19
CASSIGLAGGGYEQYF
TGTGCCAGTAGTATAGGACTAGCGGGAGGAGGCTACGAGCAGTACTTC
>few|TRBJ2-3|TRBD2|TRBV7-9
CASSFIGLAVTDTQYF
TGTGCCAGCAGCTTTATCGGACTAGCAGTCACAGATACGCAGTATTTT
>NA|TRBJ2-3|NA|TRBV7-9
CASSFFGGKADTQYF
TGTGCCAGCAGCTTCTTTGGCGGGAAAGCAGATACGCAGTATTTT